The sequence of this TCR beta chain was determined in a study of blood T cells in healthy people across ages. Study at large: The template switching approach captured approximately one barcoded beta molecule for every two T cells.

This clonotype was seen just once. Its target is not known. Study conclusions and caveats: The study found more naive CD4+ cells and higher diversity in long-lived than aged donors.

The CDR3 contains 15 residues. Germline assignment: CDR1 SGHRS and CDR2 YFSETQ. V was pared by 2 bases and J by 1 base, with 4 bases of the junction left unmatched. Primers used in a second PCR of about 7 to 12 cycles were a sample-barcoded 5' primer and a J-beta primer mix. Each cDNA molecule, via a template-switch adaptor with 12 random nucleotides, was tagged. Via MiXCR, TCRdb re-called the 5' RACE reads, giving one row per CDR3 protein. The sample contains hundreds of thousands of distinct CDR3 sequences, roughly 30% of which appear only once. The sequenced sample was blood. The origin of this receptor is a woman older than 75 in good health. The chain employs TRBV5-1 and TRBJ1-2; TRBD1 agrees at 8 bases. The CDR3 coding sequence is TGCGCCAGCAGCTTTACGGGACAGGATAACTATGGCTACACCTTC. This codes for CASSFTGQDNYGYTF.